This T cell receptor beta chain derives from a study of early T cells in non-severe SARS-CoV-2 infection. Study-wide background: Sequencing targeted bulk RNA from unsorted whole blood, leaving chains unpaired. Study-wide points: VDJdb matching, biased toward anti-spike CD8 responses, missed private and CD4 specificities.

Individual cDNA molecules were tagged with unique molecular identifiers. TCRdb itself ran the 5' RACE reads through MiXCR, one entry per CDR3 protein. The table lists around 84,000 distinct CDR3 sequences, 10% of them singletons. This clonotype has at least ten counts. Its antigen is undetermined. Germline assignment: CDR1 SNHLY and CDR2 FYNNEI. Trimming removed 4 bases at V and 15 bases at J, with 16 bases between. The CDR3 loop spans 12 amino acids. The origin of this receptor is an adult who was a healthcare worker with PCR-confirmed SARS-CoV-2 infection or an uninfected control (not recorded which). The chain has TRBV2 and TRBJ2-1; D possibly corresponds to TRBD2 (6 bases). Sequences were derived from whole blood, sampled at baseline. CDR3 DNA: TGTGCCAGCAGTGTCAGGACTACTCCGCGGTTCTTC. Residues: CASSVRTTPRFF.